Sequencing of this T cell receptor beta chain was carried out in a study of blood T cells in healthy people across ages. A note on this clonotype: A read error is possible here, since a much larger clone lies one base away.

A J-beta primer mix and a sample-barcoded 5' primer were used in a second PCR of roughly 6 to 12 cycles. Each cDNA molecule was tagged by a template-switch adaptor with 12 random nucleotides. A single record per CDR3 protein comes from TCRdb applying MiXCR to the 5' RACE reads. The repertoire has about 1.8 million distinct CDR3 sequences, about 50% of them found once; the top ten carry roughly 2%. The total RNA that was extracted per sample amounted to at least 5 micrograms. The specimen sequenced was blood. This clonotype originated in a woman aged 40 to 50 in good health.

The CDR3 here is CASSQGPGQGEDEQYF. CDR3 DNA sequence: TGCGCCAGCAGCCAAGGACCGGGACAGGGGGAAGATGAGCAGTACTTC. The chain recombines TRBV4-3 with TRBJ2-5; TRBD1 matches at 11 bases. Germline V gives CDR1 LGHNA, CDR2 YSLEER. V gave up 1 base and J gave up 11 bases; unmatched junction bases: 12. This CDR3 is built from 16 residues.